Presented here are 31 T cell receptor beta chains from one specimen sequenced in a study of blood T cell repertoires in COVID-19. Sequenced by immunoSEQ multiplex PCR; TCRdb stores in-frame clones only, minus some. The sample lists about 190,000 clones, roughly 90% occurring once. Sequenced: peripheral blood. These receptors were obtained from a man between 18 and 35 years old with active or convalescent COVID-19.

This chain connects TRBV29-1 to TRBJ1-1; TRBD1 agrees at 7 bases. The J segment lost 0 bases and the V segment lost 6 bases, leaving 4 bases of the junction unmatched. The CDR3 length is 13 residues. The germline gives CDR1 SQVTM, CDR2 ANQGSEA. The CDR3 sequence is CSVQGGLNTEAFF. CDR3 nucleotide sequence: TGCAGCGTACAAGGGGGCCTGAACACTGAAGCTTTCTTT.

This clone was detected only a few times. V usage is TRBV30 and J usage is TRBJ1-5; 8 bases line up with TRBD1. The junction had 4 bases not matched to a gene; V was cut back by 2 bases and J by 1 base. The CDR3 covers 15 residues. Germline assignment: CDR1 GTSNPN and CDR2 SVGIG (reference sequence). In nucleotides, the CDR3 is TGTGCCTGGAGTCCGGACAGGGTGAGCAATCAGCCCCAGCATTTT. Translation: CAWSPDRVSNQPQHF.

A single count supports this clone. Here the CDR3 reads CASRPLGERTYEQYF. CDR3 DNA: TGTGCCAGCAGACCCCTCGGAGAAAGAACCTACGAGCAGTACTTC. The chain links TRBV2 to TRBJ2-7, with D unclear. Germline V gene data show CDR1 as SNHLY and CDR2 as FYNNEI. Deletions cut 6 bases from V and 2 bases from J, with 17 bases between. The CDR3 spans 15 residues.

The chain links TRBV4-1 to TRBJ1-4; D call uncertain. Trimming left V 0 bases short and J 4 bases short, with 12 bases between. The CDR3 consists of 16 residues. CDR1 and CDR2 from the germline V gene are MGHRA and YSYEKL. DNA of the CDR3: TGCGCCAGCAGCCAAGAGAATTACAGCAGTAATGAAAAACTGTTTTTT. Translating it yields CASSQENYSSNEKLFF.

This CDR3 is CASSPGGSSYEQYF. The CDR3 bases are TGTGCCAGCAGTCCAGGGGGCTCTTCCTACGAGCAGTACTTC. The chain recombines TRBV6-2 or TRBV6-3 with TRBJ2-7; TRBD1 aligns across 8 bases. Losses at the gene ends were 5 bases for V and 1 base for J; bases not matched to a gene: 4. Per germline, CDR1 MNHEY and CDR2 SVGEGT. The CDR3 spans 14 residues.

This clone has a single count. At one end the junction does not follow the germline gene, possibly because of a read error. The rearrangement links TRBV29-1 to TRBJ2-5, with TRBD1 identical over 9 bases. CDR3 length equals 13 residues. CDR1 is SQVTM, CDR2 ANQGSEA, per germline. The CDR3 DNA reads TGCAGCGTCGAAGGGGACAGGGACGAGACCCAGTACTTC. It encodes CSVEGDRDETQYF. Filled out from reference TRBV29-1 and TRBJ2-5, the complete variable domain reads SAVISQKPSRDICQRGTSLTIQCQVDSQVTMMFWYRQQPGQSLTLIATANQGSEATYESGFVIDKFPISRPNLTFSTLTVSNMSPEDSSIYLCSVEGDRDETQYFGPGTRLLVL.

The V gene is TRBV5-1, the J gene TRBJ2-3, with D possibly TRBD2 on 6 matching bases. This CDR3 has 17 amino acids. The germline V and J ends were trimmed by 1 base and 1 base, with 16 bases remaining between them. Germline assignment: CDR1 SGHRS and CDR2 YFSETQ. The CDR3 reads CASSLLTETRGTDTQYF. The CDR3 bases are TGCGCCAGCAGCTTGCTGACCGAGACTAGAGGCACAGATACGCAGTATTTT. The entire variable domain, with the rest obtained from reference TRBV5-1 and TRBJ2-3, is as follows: KAGVTQTPRYLIKTRGQQVTLSCSPISGHRSVSWYQQTPGQGLQFLFEYFSETQRNKGNFPGRFSGRQFSNSRSEMNVSTLELGDSALYLCASSLLTETRGTDTQYFGPGTRLTVL.

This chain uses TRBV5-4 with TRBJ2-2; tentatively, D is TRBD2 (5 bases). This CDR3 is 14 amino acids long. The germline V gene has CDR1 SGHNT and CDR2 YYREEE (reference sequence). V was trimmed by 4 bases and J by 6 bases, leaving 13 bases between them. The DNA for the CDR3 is TGTGCCAGCAGCCTTAGACTATCCCCCGGGGAGCTGTTTTTT. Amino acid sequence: CASSLRLSPGELFF.

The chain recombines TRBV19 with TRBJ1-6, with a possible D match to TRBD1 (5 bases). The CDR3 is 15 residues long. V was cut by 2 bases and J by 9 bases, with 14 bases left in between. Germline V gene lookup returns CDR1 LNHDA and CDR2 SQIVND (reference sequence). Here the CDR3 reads CASSISPGPVSPLHF. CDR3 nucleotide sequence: TGTGCCAGTAGTATAAGTCCAGGGCCGGTTTCACCCCTCCACTTT.

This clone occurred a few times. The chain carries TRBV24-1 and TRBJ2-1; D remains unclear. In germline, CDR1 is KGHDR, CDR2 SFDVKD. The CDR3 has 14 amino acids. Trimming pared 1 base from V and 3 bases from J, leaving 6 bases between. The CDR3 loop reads CATSDFSSYNEQFF. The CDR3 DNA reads TGTGCCACCAGTGATTTCTCCAGCTACAATGAGCAGTTCTTC.

The DNA for the CDR3 is TGTGCCAGCAGGCCTAGCGGGAGAACAGATACGCAGTATTTT. Encoded protein: CASRPSGRTDTQYF. The chain recombines TRBV6-5 with TRBJ2-3, with 10 bases identical to TRBD2. The CDR3 sequence is 14 residues long. V dropped 6 bases and J dropped 3; count of bases not matched to a gene: 3. Germline values: CDR1 MNHEY, CDR2 SVGAGI.

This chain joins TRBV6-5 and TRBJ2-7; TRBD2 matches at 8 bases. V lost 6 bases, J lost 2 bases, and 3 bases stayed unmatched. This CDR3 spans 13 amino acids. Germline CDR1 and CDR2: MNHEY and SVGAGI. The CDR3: CASRSGSTYEQYF. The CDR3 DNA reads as TGTGCCAGCAGGAGCGGGAGCACCTACGAGCAGTACTTC.

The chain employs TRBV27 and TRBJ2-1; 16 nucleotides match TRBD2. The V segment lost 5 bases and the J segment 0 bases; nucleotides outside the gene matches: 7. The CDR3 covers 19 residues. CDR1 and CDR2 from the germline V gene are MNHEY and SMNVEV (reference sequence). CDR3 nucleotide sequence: TGTGCCAGCAGTGGGACTAGCGGGGGGGTTAGCGTCTCCTACAATGAGCAGTTCTTC. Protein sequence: CASSGTSGGVSVSYNEQFF.

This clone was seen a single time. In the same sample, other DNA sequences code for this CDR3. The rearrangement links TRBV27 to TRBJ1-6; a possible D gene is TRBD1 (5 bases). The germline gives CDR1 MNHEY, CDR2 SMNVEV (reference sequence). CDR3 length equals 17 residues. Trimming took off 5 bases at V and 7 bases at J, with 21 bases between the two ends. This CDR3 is CASSGQGARSGNSPLHF. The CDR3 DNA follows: TGTGCCAGCAGTGGGCAGGGCGCGAGAAGTGGCAATTCACCCCTCCACTTT.

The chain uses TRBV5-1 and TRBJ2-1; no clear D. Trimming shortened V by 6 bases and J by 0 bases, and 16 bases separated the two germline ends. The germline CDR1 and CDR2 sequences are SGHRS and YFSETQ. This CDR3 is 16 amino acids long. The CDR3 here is CASNFEGSVSYNEQFF. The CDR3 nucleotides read TGCGCCAGCAATTTTGAAGGCAGCGTCTCCTACAATGAGCAGTTCTTC.

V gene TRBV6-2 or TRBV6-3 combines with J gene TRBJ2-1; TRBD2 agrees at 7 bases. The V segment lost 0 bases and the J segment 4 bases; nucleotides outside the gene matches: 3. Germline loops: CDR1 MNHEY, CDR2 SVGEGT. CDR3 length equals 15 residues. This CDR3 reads CASSYSRTSYNEQFF. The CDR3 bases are TGTGCCAGCAGTTACTCGAGGACTAGTTACAATGAGCAGTTCTTC.

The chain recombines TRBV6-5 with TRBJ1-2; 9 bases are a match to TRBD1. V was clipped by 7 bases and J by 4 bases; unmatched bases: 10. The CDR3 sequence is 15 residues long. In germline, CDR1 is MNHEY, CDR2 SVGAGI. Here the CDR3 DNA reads TGTGCCAGCACTGGGACAGGGAAAGGTACCTATGGCTACACCTTC. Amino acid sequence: CASTGTGKGTYGYTF.

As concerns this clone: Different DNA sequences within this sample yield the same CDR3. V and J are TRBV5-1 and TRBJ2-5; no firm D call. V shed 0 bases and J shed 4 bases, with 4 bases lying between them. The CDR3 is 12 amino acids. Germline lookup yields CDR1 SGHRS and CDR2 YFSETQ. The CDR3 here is CASSLDRETQYF. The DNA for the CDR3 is TGCGCCAGCAGCTTGGATAGAGAGACCCAGTACTTC. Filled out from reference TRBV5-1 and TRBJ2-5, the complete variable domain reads KAGVTQTPRYLIKTRGQQVTLSCSPISGHRSVSWYQQTPGQGLQFLFEYFSETQRNKGNFPGRFSGRQFSNSRSEMNVSTLELGDSALYLCASSLDRETQYFGPGTRLLVL.

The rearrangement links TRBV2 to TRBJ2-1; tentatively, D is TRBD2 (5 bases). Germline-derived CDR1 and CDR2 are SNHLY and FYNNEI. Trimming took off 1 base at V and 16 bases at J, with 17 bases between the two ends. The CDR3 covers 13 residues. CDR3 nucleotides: TGTGCCAGCAGTGAAGTGGGAGCGACCCGCGAATTCTTC. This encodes CASSEVGATREFF.

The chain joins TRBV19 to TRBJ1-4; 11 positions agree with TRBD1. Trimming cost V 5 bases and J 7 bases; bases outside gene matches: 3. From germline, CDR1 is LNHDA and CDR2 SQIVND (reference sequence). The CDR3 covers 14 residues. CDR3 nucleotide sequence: TGTGCCAGTAGTTCGGGACAGGGGGGTGAAAAACTGTTTTTT. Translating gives CASSSGQGGEKLFF. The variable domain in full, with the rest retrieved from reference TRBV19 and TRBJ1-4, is DGGITQSPKYLFRKEGQNVTLSCEQNLNHDAMYWYRQDPGQGLRLIYYSQIVNDFQKGDIAEGYSVSREKKESFPLTVTSAQKNPTAFYLCASSSGQGGEKLFFGSGTQLSVL.

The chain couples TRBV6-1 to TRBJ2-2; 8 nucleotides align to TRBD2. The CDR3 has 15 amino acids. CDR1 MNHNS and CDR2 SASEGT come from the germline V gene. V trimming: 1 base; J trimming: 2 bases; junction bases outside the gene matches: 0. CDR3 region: CASSEGTSNTGELFF. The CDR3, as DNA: TGTGCCAGCAGTGAAGGGACTAGCAACACCGGGGAGCTGTTTTTT.

The CDR3 coding sequence is TGTGCCAGCAGCTTAGGTCCTTTTCCGGTAACCTACGAGCAGTACTTC. Translation: CASSLGPFPVTYEQYF. This rearrangement joins TRBV7-2 to TRBJ2-7; D call uncertain. Germline lookup yields CDR1 SGHTA and CDR2 FQGNSA. This CDR3 has 16 amino acids. Trimming cost V 1 base and J 2 bases, with 15 bases left between them.

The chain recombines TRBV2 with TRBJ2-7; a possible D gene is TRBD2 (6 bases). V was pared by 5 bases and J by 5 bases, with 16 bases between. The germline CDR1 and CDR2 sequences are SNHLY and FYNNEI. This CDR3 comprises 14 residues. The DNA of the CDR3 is TGTGCCAGCAGTCGGACTATTCACTACAACGAGCAGTACTTC. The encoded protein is CASSRTIHYNEQYF.

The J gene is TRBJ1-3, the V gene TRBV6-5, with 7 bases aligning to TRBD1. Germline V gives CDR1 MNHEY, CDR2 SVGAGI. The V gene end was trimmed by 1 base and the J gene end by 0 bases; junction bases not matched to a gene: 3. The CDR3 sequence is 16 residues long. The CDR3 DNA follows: TGTGCCAGCAGTTACTGGACAGGTATCTCTGGAAACACCATATATTTT. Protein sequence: CASSYWTGISGNTIYF.

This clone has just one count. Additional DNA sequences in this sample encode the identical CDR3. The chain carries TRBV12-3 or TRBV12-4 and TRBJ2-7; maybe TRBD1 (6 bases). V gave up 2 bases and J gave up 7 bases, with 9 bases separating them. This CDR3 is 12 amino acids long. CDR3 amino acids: CASSLQGYEQYF. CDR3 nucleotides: TGTGCCAGCAGTTTACAGGGGTATGAGCAGTACTTC.

The DNA for the CDR3 is TGTGCCACCAGCAGAGGTCTAGCGGGACTCGAGCAGTACTTC. Translating it yields CATSRGLAGLEQYF. The V gene is TRBV15, the J gene TRBJ2-7; 9 positions match TRBD2. J was trimmed by 6 bases and V by 1 base; bases with no gene match: 4. Germline CDR1 is LNHNV and CDR2 is YYDKDF (reference sequence). The length of the CDR3 is 14 residues.

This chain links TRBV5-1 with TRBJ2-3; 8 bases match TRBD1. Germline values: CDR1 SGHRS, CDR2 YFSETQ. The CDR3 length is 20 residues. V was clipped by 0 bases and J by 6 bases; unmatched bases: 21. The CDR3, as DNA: TGCGCCAGCAGCTTGGGGTTCTCAGGACAGGGCGGTTTTCAAGAGGATACGCAGTATTTT. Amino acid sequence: CASSLGFSGQGGFQEDTQYF.

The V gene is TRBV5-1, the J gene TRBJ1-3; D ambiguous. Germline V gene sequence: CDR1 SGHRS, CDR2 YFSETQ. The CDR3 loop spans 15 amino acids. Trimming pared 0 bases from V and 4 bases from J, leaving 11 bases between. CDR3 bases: TGCGCCAGCAGCTTGGCGGCGGCCGAAGGAAACACCATATATTTT. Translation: CASSLAAAEGNTIYF.

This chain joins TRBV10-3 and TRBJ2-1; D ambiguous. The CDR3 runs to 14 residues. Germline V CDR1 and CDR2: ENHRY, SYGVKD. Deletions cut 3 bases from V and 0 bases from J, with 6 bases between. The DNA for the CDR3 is TGTGCCATCAGTGACGGTTCCTCCTACAATGAGCAGTTCTTC. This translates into CAISDGSSYNEQFF.

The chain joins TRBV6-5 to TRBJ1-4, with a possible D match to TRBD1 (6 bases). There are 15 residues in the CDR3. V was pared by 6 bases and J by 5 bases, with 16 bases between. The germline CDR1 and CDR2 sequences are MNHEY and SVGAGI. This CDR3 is CASRFDGQSNEKLFF. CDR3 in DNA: TGTGCCAGCAGATTCGATGGACAGTCAAATGAAAAACTGTTTTTT.

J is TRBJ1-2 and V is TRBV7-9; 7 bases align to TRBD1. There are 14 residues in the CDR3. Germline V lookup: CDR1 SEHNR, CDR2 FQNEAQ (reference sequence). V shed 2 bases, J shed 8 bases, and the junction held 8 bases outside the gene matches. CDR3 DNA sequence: TGTGCCAGCAGCTTAACAACCGGGACAGCCGGCTACACCTTC. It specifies CASSLTTGTAGYTF.